This is a list of T cell receptor beta chains from one sample in a study of T cells expressing NK-cell markers. TCRdb reprocessed the 5' RACE reads and keeps a single row for each CDR3 protein, giving no DNA. The sample has 150,000 or so distinct CDR3 sequences. Sequencing was performed on blood T cells: a sorted CD56 or NKG2C T cell subset, CD4+ or CD8+ T cells, or bulk PBMC T cells (not recorded which). All receptors derive from a woman aged 18-70 years in good health. Each CDR3 is given with its conserved first and last residue. Fields, in order: CDR3 protein, V gene, J gene.

cdr3_aa: CASSSDRGQETQYF
v_call: TRBV7-7
j_call: TRBJ2-5

cdr3_aa: CASSAGLAGGFSDQETQYF
v_call: TRBV11-1
j_call: TRBJ2-5

cdr3_aa: CASSLALGRASSYNEQFF
v_call: TRBV5-6
j_call: TRBJ2-1

cdr3_aa: CASSLGGGPTYTQYF
v_call: TRBV7-3
j_call: TRBJ2-3

cdr3_aa: CASSPLAGSYEQYF
v_call: TRBV7-9
j_call: TRBJ2-7

cdr3_aa: CASSDGLFNTGELFF
v_call: TRBV5-6
j_call: TRBJ2-2

cdr3_aa: CSAGQGLVTEAFF
v_call: TRBV20-1
j_call: TRBJ1-1

cdr3_aa: CASSPVPENTEAFF
v_call: TRBV5-1
j_call: TRBJ1-1

cdr3_aa: CASSEEGDRVNSPLHF
v_call: TRBV6-1
j_call: TRBJ1-6

cdr3_aa: CASSQDWTGTNSPLHF
v_call: TRBV2
j_call: TRBJ1-6

cdr3_aa: CASRRRAGDYNEQFF
v_call: TRBV2
j_call: TRBJ2-1

cdr3_aa: CASSPPGYNEQFF
v_call: TRBV28
j_call: TRBJ2-1

cdr3_aa: CSVEDGKGRDTQYF
v_call: TRBV29-1
j_call: TRBJ2-3

cdr3_aa: CASSSPPWGFANTGELFF
v_call: TRBV28
j_call: TRBJ2-2

cdr3_aa: CASSLGTSGSEQYF
v_call: TRBV7-2
j_call: TRBJ2-7

cdr3_aa: CASSTSGGAYYNEQFF
v_call: TRBV12-3/TRBV12-4
j_call: TRBJ2-1

cdr3_aa: CASRNGLAGGLNEQFF
v_call: TRBV2
j_call: TRBJ2-1

cdr3_aa: CASSSFMGTEAFF
v_call: TRBV7-8
j_call: TRBJ1-1

cdr3_aa: CASSQQGAYQPQHF
v_call: TRBV7-2
j_call: TRBJ1-5

cdr3_aa: CASSASGSVGRPDTQYF
v_call: TRBV2
j_call: TRBJ2-3

cdr3_aa: CSVERNRGENGYTF
v_call: TRBV29-1
j_call: TRBJ1-2

cdr3_aa: CASRQTGAFHEQYF
v_call: TRBV4-1
j_call: TRBJ2-7

cdr3_aa: CSVLGGGTDTQYF
v_call: TRBV20-1
j_call: TRBJ2-3

cdr3_aa: CASSLPGLISYNEQFF
v_call: TRBV12-3/TRBV12-4
j_call: TRBJ2-1

cdr3_aa: CASIRVGVLSYEQYF
v_call: TRBV5-1
j_call: TRBJ2-7

cdr3_aa: CASSPVPHSGFKLGELFF
v_call: TRBV12-3/TRBV12-4
j_call: TRBJ2-2

cdr3_aa: CASSLMGDTQYF
v_call: TRBV5-1
j_call: TRBJ2-3

cdr3_aa: CASSPSAPLSYEQYF
v_call: TRBV5-1
j_call: TRBJ2-7

cdr3_aa: CATSGQGQAWYEQYF
v_call: TRBV15
j_call: TRBJ2-7

cdr3_aa: CASSYSNSRQAKNIQYF
v_call: TRBV6-5
j_call: TRBJ2-4

cdr3_aa: CASRGGKTVHYEQYF
v_call: TRBV7-9
j_call: TRBJ2-7

cdr3_aa: CASTRTGTGEYSNQPQHF
v_call: TRBV19
j_call: TRBJ1-5

cdr3_aa: CASSKSPTGENTGELFF
v_call: TRBV5-1
j_call: TRBJ2-2

cdr3_aa: CASSFQGIQGRPRRTDTQYF
v_call: TRBV5-1
j_call: TRBJ2-3

cdr3_aa: CSARGQGANEKLFF
v_call: TRBV20-1
j_call: TRBJ1-4

cdr3_aa: CASSRDTGGFYGYTF
v_call: TRBV7-3
j_call: TRBJ1-2

cdr3_aa: CAISDSGGTSGNEQFF
v_call: TRBV10-3
j_call: TRBJ2-1

cdr3_aa: CASSSPIAGAFGEQYF
v_call: TRBV28
j_call: TRBJ2-7

cdr3_aa: CASSGQGGEETQYF
v_call: TRBV5-1
j_call: TRBJ2-5

cdr3_aa: CAWSGQRDYNEQFF
v_call: TRBV30
j_call: TRBJ2-1

cdr3_aa: CASSFSGGAVEQFF
v_call: TRBV12-3/TRBV12-4
j_call: TRBJ2-1

cdr3_aa: CASSLYTSSGTDTQYF
v_call: TRBV7-3
j_call: TRBJ2-3

cdr3_aa: CASRTERGGRETQYF
v_call: TRBV12-3/TRBV12-4
j_call: TRBJ2-5

cdr3_aa: CASSFGRDGTEAFF
v_call: TRBV11-2
j_call: TRBJ1-1

cdr3_aa: CASSRGLSEEQFF
v_call: TRBV7-8
j_call: TRBJ2-1

cdr3_aa: CASSLTSSYTGELFF
v_call: TRBV7-2
j_call: TRBJ2-2

cdr3_aa: CASSLEQGAFGYTF
v_call: TRBV12-3/TRBV12-4
j_call: TRBJ1-2

cdr3_aa: CASSMTKPGTDTQYF
v_call: TRBV5-1
j_call: TRBJ2-3